This TCR beta chain was captured by sequencing in a study of blood T cell repertoires in COVID-19. Looking at the study overall: Collection of acute and convalescent COVID-19 samples took place in the United States, Italy and Spain. T cells, B-cell-depleted T cells, or PBMCs supplied cDNA or gDNA.

Per the study methods: Reference gene primer amplification in the assay estimated nucleated cell counts. Sequenced by immunoSEQ multiplex PCR; TCRdb stores in-frame clones only, minus some. V and J calls and clone size follow that table, whereas D and trimming were derived from the DNA. The sample holds about 40,000 clones; roughly 90% are singletons and the top ten take about 22%. The trim removed 7 bases at V and 4 bases at J, leaving 11 bases unmatched. Germline V gives CDR1 SQVTM, CDR2 ANQGSEA. The CDR3 totals 15 residues. The sample consisted of peripheral blood. The chain is built from TRBV29-1 and TRBJ1-3; TRBD1 aligns across 9 bases. The source of this sequence is a man between 45 and 60 years old with active COVID-19. CDR3 loop: CSAQGGQGDGNTIYF. CDR3 bases: TGCAGCGCCCAAGGGGGACAGGGCGACGGAAACACCATATATTTT.